This T cell receptor (beta chain) was profiled in a study of T cells in Graves' hyperthyroidism and ophthalmopathy. The germline CDR1 and CDR2 sequences are SGHRS and YFSETQ. The CDR3 contains 15 residues. V lost 4 bases and J lost 1, with 12 bases in between. This clonotype was detected ten times or more. RNA transcripts yielded amplified TCR beta CDR3 regions. Using the HTBI primer set, a first-round RT-PCR was run on the TCR CDR3. MiXCR, run by TCRdb on the multiplex PCR reads, gives a single entry per CDR3 protein. This table has roughly 500,000 distinct CDR3 sequences, 40% to 55% appearing once. The chain has TRBV5-1 and TRBJ1-5; D remains ambiguous. The sample taken for sequencing was peripheral blood or thyroid tissue (not recorded which). The receptor comes from an adult woman with Graves' disease, either hyperthyroidism or ophthalmopathy (not recorded which). The DNA for the CDR3 is TGCGCCAGCAGCAGATCCCCCGACAGCAATCAGCCCCAGCATTTT. It is translated as CASSRSPDSNQPQHF.